This entry concerns a single T cell receptor beta chain. Its antigen is unknown. The data were obtained in a study of shared clonotypes between healthy human individuals. Terminally differentiated effector memory CD45RA+ cells were excluded from the naive CD8 cells, which were CD45RO-negative and positively selected for CCR7. General study results and limits: Generally, estimated richness proved larger in naive subsets than it did in memory subsets.

The assay was immunoSEQ multiplex PCR, and TCRdb's table has in-frame clones only and misses some. The sample lists roughly 2,000,000 clones, just over 90% seen once, with about 1.7% in the top ten. In germline, CDR1 is SNHLY, CDR2 FYNNEI. This CDR3 comprises 17 residues. V was shortened by 7 bases and J by 2 bases, with 23 bases between the two germline ends. This rearrangement joins TRBV2 to TRBJ2-5; D tentatively fits TRBD1 or TRBD2 (6 bases each). This receptor was identified in a man in his late teens or twenties in good health. Some clones in this sample may be carry-over from other donors' samples. The source material was naive CD8+ T cells from PBMCs. CDR3 sequence: CASTVGGGQIKQETQYF. CDR3 sequence (DNA): TGTGCCAGCACCGTGGGGGGAGGACAGATAAAACAAGAGACCCAGTACTTC.